A selection of T cell receptor beta chains follows, all from one sample in a study of blood T cell repertoires in COVID-19. Here immunoSEQ multiplex PCR was the method, and the copy in TCRdb shows in-frame clones only, minus some. The sample gives over 150,000 clones, more than 90% of which show up once; approximately 0.5% is in the top ten. The sample consisted of peripheral blood. These receptors were obtained from a man in his forties or fifties with acute or convalescent COVID-19. CDR3s leave out the opening cysteine and the closing phenylalanine or tryptophan. The order of the fields is V gene, J gene, clone size, CDR3 protein. Not every row has a clone size; where given, it reads once, few, many or a size class.

TRBV3-1/TRBV3-2	TRBJ1-1	once	ASSQIFMTGANTEAF
TRBV7-2	TRBJ1-6	.	ASSLAYRTGGNSPLH
TRBV6-6	TRBJ2-7	.	ASSWGGLYEQY
TRBV20-1	TRBJ2-1	.	SASGLRVSGSSYNEQF
TRBV6-1	TRBJ1-1	once	ASSEAPWDRGPEAF
TRBV5-1	TRBJ2-7	.	ASSWSSGYEQY
TRBV9	TRBJ1-5	.	ASSVGQGAGQPQH
TRBV30	TRBJ2-3	.	AWSVRTGGTDTQY
TRBV6-5	TRBJ1-4	.	ASSRNRATNEKLF
TRBV4-1	TRBJ1-1	.	ASSPKGASRGLNTEAF
TRBV6-5	TRBJ2-1	.	ASSYSRASNEQF
TRBV7-2	TRBJ2-1	few	ASSLETSRRNEQF
TRBV5-1	TRBJ1-1	.	ASSSGHLNTEAF
TRBV7-6	TRBJ2-1	once	ASSLGQASSYNEQF
TRBV19	TRBJ1-1	.	ASSITGPNTEAF
TRBV28	TRBJ2-7	.	ASVSTGQGTYEQY
TRBV21-1	TRBJ2-7	.	ASSKGRSGSEYEQY
TRBV6-6	TRBJ1-5	few	ASKGTGGLSNQPQH
TRBV18	TRBJ2-7	.	ASSPPFGDSTYEQY
TRBV7-6	TRBJ2-7	.	ASSLGSSGGTYEQY
TRBV27	TRBJ1-6	few	ASSGLLGSPLH
TRBV19	TRBJ2-7	.	ASRDRASSYEQY
TRBV6-5	TRBJ2-1	.	ASSTTGSSYNEQF
TRBV7-8	TRBJ2-2	.	ASQTGGTGELF
TRBV24-1	TRBJ2-1	.	ATSDAAGGNEQF
TRBV3-1/TRBV3-2	TRBJ1-1	.	ASSTAGASTGFTEAF
TRBV18	TRBJ2-7	.	ASSPLRQGLYEQY
TRBV25-1	TRBJ1-1	.	ASSAYRGGTEAF
TRBV9	TRBJ2-5	.	ASSQAGGHQETQY
TRBV27	TRBJ1-2	.	ASSLWGGGNYGYT
TRBV28	TRBJ2-3	.	ASKTERGSTDTQY
TRBV28	TRBJ2-3	.	ASSRFPTSGRELQDTQY
TRBV4-1	TRBJ2-5	.	ASSRGQGGETQY
TRBV3-1/TRBV3-2	TRBJ1-2	.	ASARGRAPNYGYT
TRBV2	TRBJ2-5	.	ASIQGLAEKETQY
TRBV4-1	TRBJ1-1	once	ASNDGGSAEAF
TRBV5-5	TRBJ2-3	.	ASSWAFGQGIGSTDTQY
TRBV29-1	TRBJ2-7	.	SVVSGGLSYEQY
TRBV29-1	TRBJ2-3	.	SVVPGQGASTDTQY
TRBV7-2	TRBJ1-4	once	ASSKDNLSEKLF
TRBV7-8	TRBJ2-1	.	ASSLPTNYNEQF
TRBV28	TRBJ1-2	.	ASSTGYYGYT
TRBV19	TRBJ1-5	.	ASSDRPLGQGFVGNQPQH
TRBV7-2	TRBJ2-6	.	ASSLEGGSGANVLT
TRBV5-8	TRBJ1-4	.	ASSWGGGPLTNEKLF
TRBV5-1	TRBJ1-6	.	ASSSTQGAGSPLH
TRBV6-1	TRBJ1-3	.	ASSESFSGNTIY